The text below deals with one T cell receptor beta chain. The target antigen is unknown. Using immunoSEQ multiplex PCR, the repertoire was profiled, and TCRdb retains in-frame clones only, with some absent. The profile shows roughly 150,000 clones, 89% of them singletons. Trimming stripped 3 bases from V and 2 bases from J, with 13 bases between. The CDR3 is 16 amino acids. CDR1 and CDR2 (germline): KGHDR, SFDVKD. The data were taken from a study of T cell responses to AZD1222 COVID-19 vaccine. Overall study findings and caveats: Donors were largely white British and mainly female; clonal diversity was possibly underestimated.

Sequencing used peripheral blood, obtained on day 0 of AZD1222 vaccination. The V gene is TRBV24-1, the J gene TRBJ2-1; no definite D call. This clonotype originated in an adult in good health. Here the CDR3 reads CATSDQDGRTYNEQFF. CDR3 bases: TGTGCCACCAGTGATCAAGACGGCAGAACCTACAATGAGCAGTTCTTC.